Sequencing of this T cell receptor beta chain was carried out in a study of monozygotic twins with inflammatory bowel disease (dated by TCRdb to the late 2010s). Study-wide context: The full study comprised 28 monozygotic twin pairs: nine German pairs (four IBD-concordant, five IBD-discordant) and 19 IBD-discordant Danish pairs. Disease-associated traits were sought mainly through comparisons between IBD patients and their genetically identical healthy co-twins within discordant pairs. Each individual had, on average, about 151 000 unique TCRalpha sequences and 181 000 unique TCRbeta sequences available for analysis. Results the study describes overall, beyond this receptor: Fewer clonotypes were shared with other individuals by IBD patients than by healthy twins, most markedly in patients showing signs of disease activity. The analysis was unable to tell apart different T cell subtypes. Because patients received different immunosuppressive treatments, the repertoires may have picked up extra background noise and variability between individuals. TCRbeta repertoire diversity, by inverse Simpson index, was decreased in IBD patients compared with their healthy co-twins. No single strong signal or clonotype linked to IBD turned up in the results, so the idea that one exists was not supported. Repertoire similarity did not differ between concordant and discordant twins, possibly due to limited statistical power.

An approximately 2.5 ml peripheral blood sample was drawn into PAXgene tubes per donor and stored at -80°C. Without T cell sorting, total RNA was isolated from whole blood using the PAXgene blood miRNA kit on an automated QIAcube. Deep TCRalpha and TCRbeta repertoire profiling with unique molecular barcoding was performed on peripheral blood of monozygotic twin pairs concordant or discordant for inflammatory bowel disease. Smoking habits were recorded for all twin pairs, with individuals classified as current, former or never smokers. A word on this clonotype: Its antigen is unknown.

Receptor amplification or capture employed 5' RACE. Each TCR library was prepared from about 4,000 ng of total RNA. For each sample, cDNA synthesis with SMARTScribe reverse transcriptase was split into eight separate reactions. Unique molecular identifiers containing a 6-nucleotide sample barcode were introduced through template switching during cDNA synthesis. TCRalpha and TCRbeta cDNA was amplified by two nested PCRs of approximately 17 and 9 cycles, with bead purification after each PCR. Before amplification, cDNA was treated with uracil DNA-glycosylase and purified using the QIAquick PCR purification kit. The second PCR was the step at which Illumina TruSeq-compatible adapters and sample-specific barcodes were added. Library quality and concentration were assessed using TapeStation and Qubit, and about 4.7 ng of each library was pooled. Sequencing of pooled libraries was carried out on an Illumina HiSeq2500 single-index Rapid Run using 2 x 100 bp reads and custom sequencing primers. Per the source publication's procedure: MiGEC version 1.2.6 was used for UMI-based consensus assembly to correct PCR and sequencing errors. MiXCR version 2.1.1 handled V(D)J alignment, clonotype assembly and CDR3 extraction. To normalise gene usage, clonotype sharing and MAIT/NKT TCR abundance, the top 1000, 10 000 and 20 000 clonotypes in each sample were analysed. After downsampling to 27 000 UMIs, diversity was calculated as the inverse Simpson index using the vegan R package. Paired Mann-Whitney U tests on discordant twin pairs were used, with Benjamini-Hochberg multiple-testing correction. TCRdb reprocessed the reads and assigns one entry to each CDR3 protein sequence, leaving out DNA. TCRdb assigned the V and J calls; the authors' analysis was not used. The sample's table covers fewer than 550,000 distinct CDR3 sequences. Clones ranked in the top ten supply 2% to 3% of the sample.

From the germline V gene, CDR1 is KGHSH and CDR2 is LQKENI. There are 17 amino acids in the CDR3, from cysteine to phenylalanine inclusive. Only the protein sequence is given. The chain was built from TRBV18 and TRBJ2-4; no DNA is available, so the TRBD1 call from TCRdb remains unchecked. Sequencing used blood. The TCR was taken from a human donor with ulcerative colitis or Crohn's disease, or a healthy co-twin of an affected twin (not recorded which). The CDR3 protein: CASSPPGTGVAKNIQYF.